This T cell receptor beta chain was sequenced in a study of T cells in Graves' hyperthyroidism and ophthalmopathy. This clonotype was recorded at least ten times. CDR3 length equals 16 residues. J was trimmed by 0 bases and V by 4 bases; bases with no gene match: 4. Germline loops: CDR1 KGHSH, CDR2 LQKENI. Amplification of TCR beta CDR3 regions used RNA as the template. TCR CDR3 regions were first amplified by RT-PCR with HTBI primers. TCRdb called the multiplex PCR reads again in MiXCR, with one record for every CDR3 protein. The data show over 500,000 distinct CDR3 sequences, 14% seen once. The J gene is TRBJ2-1, the V gene TRBV18; TRBD2 matches 9 bases. The TCR comes from a woman in her forties with Graves' hyperthyroidism. The source material was blood. As DNA, the CDR3 is TGTGCCAGCTCACGGCTAGCGGGAAGCTCCTACAATGAGCAGTTCTTC. It is translated as CASSRLAGSSYNEQFF.